This TCR beta chain was sequenced during a study of OX40 agonist ivuxolimab in advanced cancers. Background on the study: Patients received ivuxolimab, an agonistic anti-OX40 (CD134) antibody.

Researchers took blood at baseline, on cycle 4 day 1, and on cycle 7 day 1. The germline gives CDR1 SGHTA, CDR2 FQGNSA. This CDR3 spans 15 amino acids. V lost 0 bases to trimming and J lost 8 bases; unmatched junction nucleotides: 7. Assay: immunoSEQ multiplex PCR; the TCRdb copy retains only in-frame clones and omits some. The data contain about 86,000 clones, approximately 90% of them singletons. This material consisted of CD4+ or CD8+ T cells sorted from blood, taken in a trial of the OX40 agonist ivuxolimab. The clonotype originates from an adult with an advanced solid tumor such as melanoma, head and neck, liver or kidney cancer. This rearrangement joins TRBV7-2 to TRBJ1-2; 9 bases fit TRBD1. CDR3 nucleotide sequence: TGTGCCAGCAGCTTAGCAGTACAGGGGGCACGGGGCTACACCTTC. Protein: CASSLAVQGARGYTF.